This T cell receptor beta chain is from a study of identical twins. Study-wide points: The more abundant beta clonotypes in cord blood had fewer insertions, and memory repertoires did not show this. Out-of-frame TCR alpha sharing in monozygotic twins exceeded recombination model predictions.

This clonotype has ten or more counts. Its antigen is as yet unknown. V lost 3 bases, J lost 8 bases, and 7 bases stayed unmatched. The CDR3 is 13 residues long. Germline CDR1 is GTSNPN and CDR2 is SVGIG (reference sequence). TCRdb itself ran the 5' RACE reads through MiXCR, one entry per CDR3 protein. Of over 250,000 distinct CDR3 sequences listed, 8.5% to 9.5% are singletons. These data are also associated with another study on yellow fever vaccine responses in identical twins.

This chain joins TRBV30 and TRBJ2-3; 8 positions agree with TRBD1. This TCR derives from a woman aged 18-35 years in good health. The specimen was CD8+ T cells sorted from blood. CDR3 in amino acids: CAWRLRGQGTQYF. Here the CDR3 DNA reads TGTGCCTGGAGACTCAGGGGGCAGGGTACGCAGTATTTT.